This T cell receptor (beta chain) is from a study of cytomegalovirus exposure and HLA in healthy donors. General study points: Cytomegalovirus association was assigned to some 160 TCR beta chains. Whilst most TCR sequences proved rare, a subset of public TCRs occurred across many donors. The classifier, whose performance was assessed in both the original and validation cohorts, reportedly diagnosed cytomegalovirus status with high specificity and sensitivity.

About this clone: Its antigen is currently unknown.

From the approximately 120-subject validation cohort, which was separate from the roughly 710-subject first cohort, the donors were drawn. There are 11 residues in the CDR3. The V gene lost 5 bases and the J gene lost 6 bases, with 11 bases spanning the gap. The germline V gene has CDR1 GTSNPN and CDR2 SVGIG (reference sequence). Clones were sequenced by immunoSEQ multiplex PCR, and TCRdb holds only the in-frame ones, with some missing. The sample lists around 200,000 clones; about 81% were seen once. This chain joins TRBV30 and TRBJ2-7, with D tentatively TRBD2 (5 bases). The clonotype was recovered from a young woman in good health and CMV-seronegative. The sequenced sample consisted of PBMCs. The CDR3 loop is CAWGLRGEQYF. The CDR3 DNA is TGTGCCTGGGGACTCCGGGGCGAGCAGTACTTC. Combining the CDR3 with reference TRBV30 and TRBJ2-7 gives the whole variable domain SQTIHQWPATLVQPVGSPLSLECTVEGTSNPNLYWYRQAAGRGLQLLFYSVGIGQISSEVPQNLSASRPQDRQFILSSKKLLLSDSGFYLCAWGLRGEQYFGPGTRLTVT.